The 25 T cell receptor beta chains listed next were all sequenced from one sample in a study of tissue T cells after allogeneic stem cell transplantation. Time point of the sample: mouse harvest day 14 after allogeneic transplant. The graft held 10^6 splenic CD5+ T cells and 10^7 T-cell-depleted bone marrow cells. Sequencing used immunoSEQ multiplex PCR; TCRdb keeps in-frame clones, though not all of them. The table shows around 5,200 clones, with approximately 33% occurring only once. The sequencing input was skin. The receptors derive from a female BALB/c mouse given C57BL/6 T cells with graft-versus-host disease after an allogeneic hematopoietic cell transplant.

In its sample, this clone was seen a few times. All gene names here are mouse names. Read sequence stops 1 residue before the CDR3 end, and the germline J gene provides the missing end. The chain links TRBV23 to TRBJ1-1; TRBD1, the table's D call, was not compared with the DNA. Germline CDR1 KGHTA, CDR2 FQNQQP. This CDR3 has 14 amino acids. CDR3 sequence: CSSSLQDANTEVFF. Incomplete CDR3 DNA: TGCTCCAGCAGCCTACAGGATGCAAACACAGAAGTCTTC.

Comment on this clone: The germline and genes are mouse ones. The sequenced part of the CDR3 DNA is TGTGCCAGCGGGGACAGAACAAACACAGAAGTCTTC. Its protein is CASGDRTNTEVF. The whole CDR3 sequence reads CASGDRTNTEVFF. This chain connects TRBV13-2 to TRBJ1-1, with D perhaps matching TRBD1 (6 bases). The read terminates 1 residue before the CDR3 end, so the remaining end is supplied by the germline J gene. The CDR3 has 13 amino acids. CDR1 NNHNN and CDR2 SYGAGS come from the germline V gene (reference sequence). Trimming removed 5 bases at V and 0 bases at J, with 8 bases between.

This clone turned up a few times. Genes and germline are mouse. CDR3 bases read: TGTGCTAGCAGTTCAGGGACAGGGGACGAACAGTAC. Translation gives CASSSGTGDEQY. The whole CDR3 is CASSSGTGDEQYF. The chain joins TRBV29 to TRBJ2-7; 10 bases are a match to TRBD1. The CDR3 end lies 1 residue beyond the end of the read and is filled in from the germline J gene. V lost 4 bases and J lost 7; bases outside the gene matches: 4. Germline-derived CDR1 and CDR2 are MSHET and SYDVDS. The CDR3 consists of 13 residues.

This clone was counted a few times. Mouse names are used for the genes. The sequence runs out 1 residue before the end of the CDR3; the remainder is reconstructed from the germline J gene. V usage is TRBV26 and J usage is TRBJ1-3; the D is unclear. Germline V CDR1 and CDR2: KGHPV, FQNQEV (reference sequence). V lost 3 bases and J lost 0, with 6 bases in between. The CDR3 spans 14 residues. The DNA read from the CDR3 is TGTGCCAGCAGTCTAGCAAATTCTGGAAATACGCTCTAT. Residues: CASSLANSGNTLY. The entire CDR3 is CASSLANSGNTLYF.

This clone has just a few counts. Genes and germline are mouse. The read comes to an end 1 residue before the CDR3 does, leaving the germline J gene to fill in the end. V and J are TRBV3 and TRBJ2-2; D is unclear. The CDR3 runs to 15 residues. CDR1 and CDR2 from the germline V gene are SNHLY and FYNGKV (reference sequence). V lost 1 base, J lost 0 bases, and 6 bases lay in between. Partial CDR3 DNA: TGTGCCAGCAGCTTAGATTGGTCAAACACCGGGCAGCTCTAC. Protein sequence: CASSLDWSNTGQLY. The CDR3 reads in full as CASSLDWSNTGQLYF.

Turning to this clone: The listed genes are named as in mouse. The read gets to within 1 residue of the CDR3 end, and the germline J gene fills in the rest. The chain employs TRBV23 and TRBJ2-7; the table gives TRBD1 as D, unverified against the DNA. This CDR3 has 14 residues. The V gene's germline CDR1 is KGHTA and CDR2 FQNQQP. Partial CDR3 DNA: TGCTCCAGCAGCCTCCGGGACAGCTCCTATGAACAGTAC. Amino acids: CSSSLRDSSYEQY. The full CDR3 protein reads CSSSLRDSSYEQYF.

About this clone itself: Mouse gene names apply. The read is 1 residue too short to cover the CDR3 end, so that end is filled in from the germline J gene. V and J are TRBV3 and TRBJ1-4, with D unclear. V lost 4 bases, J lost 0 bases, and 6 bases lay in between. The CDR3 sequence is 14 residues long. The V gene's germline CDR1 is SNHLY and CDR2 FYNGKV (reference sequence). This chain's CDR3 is CASSSGISNERLFF. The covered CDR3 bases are TGTGCCAGCAGCTCAGGAATTTCCAACGAAAGATTATTT.

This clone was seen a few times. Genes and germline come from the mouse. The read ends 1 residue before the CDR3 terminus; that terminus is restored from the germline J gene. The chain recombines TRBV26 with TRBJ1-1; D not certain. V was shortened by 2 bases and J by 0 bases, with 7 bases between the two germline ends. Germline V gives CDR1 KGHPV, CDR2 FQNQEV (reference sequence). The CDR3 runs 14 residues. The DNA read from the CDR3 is TGTGCCAGCAGTCTGGGCCAGTCAAACACAGAAGTCTTC. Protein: CASSLGQSNTEVF. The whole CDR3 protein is CASSLGQSNTEVFF.

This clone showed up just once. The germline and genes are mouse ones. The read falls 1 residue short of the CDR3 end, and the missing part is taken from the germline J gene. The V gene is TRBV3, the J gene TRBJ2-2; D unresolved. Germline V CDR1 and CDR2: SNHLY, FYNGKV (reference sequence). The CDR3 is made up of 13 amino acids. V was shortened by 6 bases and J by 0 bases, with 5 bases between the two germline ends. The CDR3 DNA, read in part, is TGTGCCAGCAGTCCCTCAAACACCGGGCAGCTCTAC. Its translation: CASSPSNTGQLY. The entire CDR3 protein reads CASSPSNTGQLYF.

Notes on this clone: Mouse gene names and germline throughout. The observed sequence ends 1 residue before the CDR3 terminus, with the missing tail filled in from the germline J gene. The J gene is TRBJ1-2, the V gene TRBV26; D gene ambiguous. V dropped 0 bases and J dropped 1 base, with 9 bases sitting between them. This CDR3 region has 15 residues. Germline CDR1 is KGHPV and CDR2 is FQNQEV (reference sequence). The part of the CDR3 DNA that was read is TGTGCCAGCAGTCTGTCAGGCAGGAGAAACTCCGACTACACC. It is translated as CASSLSGRRNSDYT. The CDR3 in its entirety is CASSLSGRRNSDYTF.

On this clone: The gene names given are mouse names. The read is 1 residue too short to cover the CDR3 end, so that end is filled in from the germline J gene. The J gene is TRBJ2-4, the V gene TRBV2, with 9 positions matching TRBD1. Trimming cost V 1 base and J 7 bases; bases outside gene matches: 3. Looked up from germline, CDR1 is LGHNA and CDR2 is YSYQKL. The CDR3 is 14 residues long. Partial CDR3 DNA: TGTGCCAGCAGCCAAGGGACAGGGGAAGACACCTTGTAC. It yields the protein CASSQGTGEDTLY. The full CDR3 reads CASSQGTGEDTLYF.

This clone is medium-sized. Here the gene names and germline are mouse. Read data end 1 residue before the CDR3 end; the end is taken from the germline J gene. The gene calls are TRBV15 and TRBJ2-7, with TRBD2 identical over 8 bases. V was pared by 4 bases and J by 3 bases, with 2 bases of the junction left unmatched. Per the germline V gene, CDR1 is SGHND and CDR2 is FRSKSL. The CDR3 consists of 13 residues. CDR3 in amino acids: CASSSDWVYEQYF. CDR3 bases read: TGTGCCAGCAGTTCGGACTGGGTCTATGAACAGTAC. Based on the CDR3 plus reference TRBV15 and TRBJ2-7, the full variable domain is DAGVTQTPRHEVAEKGQTIILKCEPVSGHNDLFWYRQTKIQGLELLSYFRSKSLMEDGGAFKDRFKAEMLNSSFSTLKIQPTEPKDSAVYLCASSSDWVYEQYFGPGTRLTVL.

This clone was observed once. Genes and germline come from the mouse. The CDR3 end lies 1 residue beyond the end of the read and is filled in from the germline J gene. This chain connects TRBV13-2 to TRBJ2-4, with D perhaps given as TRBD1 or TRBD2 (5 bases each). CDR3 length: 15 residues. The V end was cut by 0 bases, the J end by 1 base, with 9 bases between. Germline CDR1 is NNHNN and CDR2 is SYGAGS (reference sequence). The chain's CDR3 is CASGDARGGQNTLYF. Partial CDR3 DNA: TGTGCCAGCGGTGATGCTAGGGGCGGTCAAAACACCTTGTAC.

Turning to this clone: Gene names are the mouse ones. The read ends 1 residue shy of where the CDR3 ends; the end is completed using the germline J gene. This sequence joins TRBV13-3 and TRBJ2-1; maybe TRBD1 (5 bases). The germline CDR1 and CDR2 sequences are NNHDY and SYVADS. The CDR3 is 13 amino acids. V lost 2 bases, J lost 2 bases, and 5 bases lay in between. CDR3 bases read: TGTGCCAGCAGTGAACAGGACTATGCTGAGCAGTTC. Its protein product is CASSEQDYAEQF. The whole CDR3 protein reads CASSEQDYAEQFF.

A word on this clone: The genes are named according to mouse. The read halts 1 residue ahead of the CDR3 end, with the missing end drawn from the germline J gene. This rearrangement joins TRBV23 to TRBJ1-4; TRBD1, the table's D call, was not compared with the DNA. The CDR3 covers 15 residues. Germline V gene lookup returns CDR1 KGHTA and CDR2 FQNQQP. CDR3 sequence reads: CSSSQTGQSNERLFF. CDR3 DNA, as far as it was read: TGCTCCAGCAGTCAAACGGGACAGTCCAACGAAAGATTATTT.

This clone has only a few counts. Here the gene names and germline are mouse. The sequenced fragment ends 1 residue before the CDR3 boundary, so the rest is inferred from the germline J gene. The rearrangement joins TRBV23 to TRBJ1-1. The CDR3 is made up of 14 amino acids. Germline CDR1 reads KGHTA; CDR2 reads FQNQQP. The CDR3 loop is CSSSHAGLDTEVFF. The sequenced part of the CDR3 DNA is TGCTCCAGCAGTCATGCGGGACTGGACACAGAAGTCTTC.

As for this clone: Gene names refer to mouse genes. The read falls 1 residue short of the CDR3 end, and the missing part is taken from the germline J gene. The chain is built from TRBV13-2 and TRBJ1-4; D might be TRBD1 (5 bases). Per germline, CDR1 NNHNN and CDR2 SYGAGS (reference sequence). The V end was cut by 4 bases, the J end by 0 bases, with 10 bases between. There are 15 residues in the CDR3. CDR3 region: CASGPGTISNERLFF. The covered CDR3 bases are TGTGCCAGCGGTCCCGGGACGATTTCCAACGAAAGATTATTT.

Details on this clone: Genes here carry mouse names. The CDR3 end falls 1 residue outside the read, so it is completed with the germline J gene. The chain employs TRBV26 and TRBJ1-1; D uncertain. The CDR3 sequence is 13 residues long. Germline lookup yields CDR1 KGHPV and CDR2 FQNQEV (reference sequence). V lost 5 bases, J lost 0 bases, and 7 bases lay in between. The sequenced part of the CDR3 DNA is TGTGCCAGCAGTTTCAGTGCAAACACAGAAGTCTTC. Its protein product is CASSFSANTEVF. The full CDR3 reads CASSFSANTEVFF. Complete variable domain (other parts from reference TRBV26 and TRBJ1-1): NSKVIQTPRYLVKGQGQKAKMRCIPEKGHPVVFWYQQNKNNEFKFLINFQNQEVLQQIDMTEKRFSAECPSNSPCSLEIQSSEAGDSALYLCASSFSANTEVFFGKGTRLTVV.

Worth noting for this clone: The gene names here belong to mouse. CDR3 in amino acids: CASSSQLYEQYF. CDR3 bases read: TGTGCAAGCAGCTCCCAACTGTATGAACAGTAC. The gene calls are TRBV16 and TRBJ2-7; D unresolved. The read stops 1 residue short of the end of the CDR3; the missing end is completed from the germline J gene. This CDR3 is built from 12 residues. CDR1 is SGHSA, CDR2 FRNQAP, per germline. The germline V and J ends were trimmed by 4 bases and 4 bases, with 8 bases remaining between them. Full variable domain (rest looked up from reference TRBV16 and TRBJ2-7): NAGVIQTPRHKVTGKGQEATLWCEPISGHSAVFWYRQTIVQGLEFLTYFRNQAPIDDSGMPKERFSAQMPNQSHSTLKIQSTQPQDSAVYLCASSSQLYEQYFGPGTRLTVL.

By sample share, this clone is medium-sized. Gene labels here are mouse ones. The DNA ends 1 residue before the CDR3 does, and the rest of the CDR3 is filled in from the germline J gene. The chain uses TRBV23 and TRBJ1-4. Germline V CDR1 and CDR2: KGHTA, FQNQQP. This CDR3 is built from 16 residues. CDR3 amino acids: CSSSQLRGGSNERLFF. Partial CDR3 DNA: TGCTCCAGCAGTCAATTGAGGGGGGGTTCCAACGAAAGATTATTT.

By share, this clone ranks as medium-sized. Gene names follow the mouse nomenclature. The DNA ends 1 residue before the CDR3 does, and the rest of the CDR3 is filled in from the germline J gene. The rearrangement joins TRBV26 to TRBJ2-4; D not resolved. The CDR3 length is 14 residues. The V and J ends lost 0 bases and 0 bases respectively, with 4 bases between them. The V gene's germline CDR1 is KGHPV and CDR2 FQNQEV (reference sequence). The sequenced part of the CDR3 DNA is TGTGCCAGCAGTCTGTCGAACAGTCAAAACACCTTGTAC. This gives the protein CASSLSNSQNTLY. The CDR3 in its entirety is CASSLSNSQNTLYF. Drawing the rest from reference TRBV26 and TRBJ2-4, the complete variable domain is NSKVIQTPRYLVKGQGQKAKMRCIPEKGHPVVFWYQQNKNNEFKFLINFQNQEVLQQIDMTEKRFSAECPSNSPCSLEIQSSEAGDSALYLCASSLSNSQNTLYFGAGTRLSVL.

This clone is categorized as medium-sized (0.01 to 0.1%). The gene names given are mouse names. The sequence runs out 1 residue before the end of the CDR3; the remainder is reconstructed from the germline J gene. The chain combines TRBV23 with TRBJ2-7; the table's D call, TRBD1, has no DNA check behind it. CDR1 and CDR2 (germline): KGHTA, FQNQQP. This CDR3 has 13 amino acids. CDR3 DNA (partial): TGCTCCAGCAGTCAAATCAGGGAGTATGAACAGTAC. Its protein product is CSSSQIREYEQY. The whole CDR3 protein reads CSSSQIREYEQYF.

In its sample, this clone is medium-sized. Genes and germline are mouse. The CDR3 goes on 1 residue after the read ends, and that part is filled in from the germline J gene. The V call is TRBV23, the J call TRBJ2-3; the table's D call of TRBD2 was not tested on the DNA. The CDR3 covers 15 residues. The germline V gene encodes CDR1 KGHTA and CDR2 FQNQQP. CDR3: CSSSQSGGSAETLYF. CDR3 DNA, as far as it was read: TGCTCCAGCAGTCAATCGGGGGGGAGTGCAGAAACGCTGTAT.

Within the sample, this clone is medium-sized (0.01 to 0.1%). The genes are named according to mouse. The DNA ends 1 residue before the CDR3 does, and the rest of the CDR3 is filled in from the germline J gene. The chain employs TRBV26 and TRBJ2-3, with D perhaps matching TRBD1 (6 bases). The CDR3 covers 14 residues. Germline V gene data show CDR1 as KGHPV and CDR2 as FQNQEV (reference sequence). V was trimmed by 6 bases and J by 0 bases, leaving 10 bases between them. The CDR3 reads CASSRDNSAETLYF. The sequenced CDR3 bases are TGTGCCAGCAGCCGGGACAATAGTGCAGAAACGCTGTAT.

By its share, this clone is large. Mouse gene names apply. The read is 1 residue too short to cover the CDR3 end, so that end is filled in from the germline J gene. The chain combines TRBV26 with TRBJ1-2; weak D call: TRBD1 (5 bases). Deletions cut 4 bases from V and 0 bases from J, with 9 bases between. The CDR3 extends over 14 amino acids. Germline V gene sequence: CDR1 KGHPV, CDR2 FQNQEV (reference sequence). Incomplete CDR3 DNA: TGTGCCAGCAGTCGGACATCCTCAAACTCCGACTACACC. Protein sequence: CASSRTSSNSDYT. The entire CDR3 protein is CASSRTSSNSDYTF.